This TCR beta chain appears in the sequencing data of a study of blood T cell repertoires in COVID-19. There are 13 residues in the CDR3. CDR1 is MNHEY, CDR2 SVGAGI, per germline. Trimming left V 7 bases short and J 0 bases short, with 9 bases between. This table comes from immunoSEQ multiplex PCR, and its TCRdb copy is limited to in-frame clones, with some not included. The table records around 100,000 clones, approximately 80% of them present only once. The sample was peripheral blood. The receptor comes from a man in his forties or fifties with active or convalescent COVID-19. The chain joins TRBV6-5 to TRBJ2-5; D gene ambiguous. The CDR3, as DNA: TGTGCCAGCACTAACGCATACCAAGAGACCCAGTACTTC. Translated, it gives CASTNAYQETQYF.